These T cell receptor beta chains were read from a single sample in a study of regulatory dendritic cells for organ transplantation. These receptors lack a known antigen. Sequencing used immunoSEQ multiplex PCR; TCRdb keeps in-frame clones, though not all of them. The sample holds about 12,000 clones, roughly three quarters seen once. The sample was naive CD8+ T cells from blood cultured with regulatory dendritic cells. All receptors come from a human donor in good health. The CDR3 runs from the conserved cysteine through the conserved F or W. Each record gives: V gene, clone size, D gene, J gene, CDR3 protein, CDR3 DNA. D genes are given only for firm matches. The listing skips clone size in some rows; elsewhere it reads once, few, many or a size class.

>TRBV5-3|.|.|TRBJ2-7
CARSFLDRTGVYEQYF
TGTGCCAGAAGCTTCCTAGACAGGACCGGGGTGTACGAGCAGTACTTC
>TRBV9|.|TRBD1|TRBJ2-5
CASSVEDPGTAEPYEETQYF
TGTGCCAGCAGCGTAGAAGACCCCGGGACAGCCGAACCTTACGAAGAGACCCAGTACTTC
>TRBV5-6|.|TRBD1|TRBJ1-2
CASSSSGGHGYTF
TGTGCCAGCAGCTCTTCAGGGGGACATGGCTACACCTTC
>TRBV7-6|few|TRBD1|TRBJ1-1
CASSDPGGRNTEAFF
TGTGCCAGCAGCGATCCAGGGGGCAGGAACACTGAAGCTTTCTTT
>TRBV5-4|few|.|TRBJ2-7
CASSLAGDEQYF
TGTGCCAGCAGCTTGGCCGGGGACGAGCAGTACTTC
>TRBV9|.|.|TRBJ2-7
CASSVLNGEQYF
TGTGCCAGCAGCGTATTAAACGGCGAGCAGTACTTC
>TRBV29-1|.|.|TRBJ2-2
CSVTGFGELFF
TGCAGCGTTACAGGGTTCGGGGAGCTGTTTTTT
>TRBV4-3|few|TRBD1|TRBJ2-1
CASSQGQGPYNEQFF
TGCGCCAGCAGCCAAGGACAGGGGCCCTACAATGAGCAGTTCTTC
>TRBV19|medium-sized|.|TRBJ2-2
CASSIGQFTGELFF
TGTGCCAGTAGTATAGGTCAGTTCACCGGGGAGCTGTTTTTT
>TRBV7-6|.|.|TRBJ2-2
CASSSLLVKSGELFF
TGTGCCAGCAGCTCCTTACTAGTGAAATCCGGGGAGCTGTTTTTT
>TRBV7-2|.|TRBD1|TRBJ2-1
CASSLSRDSNEQFF
TGTGCCAGCAGCTTAAGCCGGGACAGCAATGAGCAGTTCTTC
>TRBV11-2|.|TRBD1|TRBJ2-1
CASSLGQLYNEQFF
TGTGCCAGCAGCCTGGGACAGTTATACAATGAGCAGTTCTTC
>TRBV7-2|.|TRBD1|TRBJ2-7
CASTDEYDRVGEQYF
TGTGCCAGCACCGATGAATATGACAGGGTAGGCGAGCAGTACTTC
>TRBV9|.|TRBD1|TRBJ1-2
CASSVAAGGLYGYTF
TGTGCCAGCAGCGTAGCGGCAGGGGGCCTCTATGGCTACACCTTC